This is a list of T cell receptor beta chains from one sample in a study of beta chain features in type 1 diabetes. Sequencing used immunoSEQ multiplex PCR; TCRdb keeps in-frame clones, though not all of them. The repertoire has under 350,000 clones, 24% of them found once; the top ten carry around 0.013%. The source material was naive CD4+ T cells from blood. The receptors stem from a woman aged 25 to 39 with type 1 diabetes. Each CDR3 is given without its conserved first and last residue. Where a row states a size, it is once, few, many or the class of an expanded clone; other rows omit it.

clone size	V gene	CDR3 protein
-	TRBV9	ASSVNQQTYEQY
few	TRBV18	ASSPRETGGLTEAF
few	TRBV29-1	SVRDSYTDTQY
-	TRBV29-1	SVFFLGQRNTEAF
few	TRBV18	ASSGTADTQY
-	TRBV30	AWTGTANYGYT
few	TRBV2	ASRISDSNNQPQH
few	TRBV30	AWTSSPDTQY
few	TRBV7-2	ASSSGLAGGTDTQY
-	TRBV2	ASRPTGETEAF
few	TRBV28	ASTGGAYNEQF
-	TRBV15	ATSRDRGPYNEQF
few	TRBV29-1	SVEPRGRGETQY
few	TRBV20-1	SAISQGKLF
few	TRBV6-5	ASSYSGLGEVQY
few	TRBV5-1	ASSLEPSGRRQF
few	TRBV4-1	ASSLGVSSQETQY
-	TRBV29-1	SVDGTGGRGYT
-	TRBV7-2	ASSPRQGGGTEAF
-	TRBV11-2	ASSPNPPGQGRLF
-	TRBV9	ASTVGTDYNEQF
once	TRBV2	ASSGLAGKETQY
-	TRBV30	AWSQDTNQPQH
-	TRBV18	ASSPTRSQETQY
-	TRBV2	ASSGLDGELF
few	TRBV28	ASALRRERRN
few	TRBV4-1	ASSKSALAGARDTQY
few	TRBV7-9	ASSRAAYEQY
few	TRBV9	ASSGQISGNTIY
few	TRBV7-9	ASSLALALTNEQF
few	TRBV29-1	SVGGTTSSGANVLT
-	TRBV4-2	ASSRAKGTSVSEQF
few	TRBV18	ASSPSTGRPNTEAF
-	TRBV7-2	ASSLDRASTDTQY
few	TRBV7-2	ASSYDRGLAGEPGELF